Sequencing of this TCR beta chain was carried out in a study of OX40 agonist ivuxolimab in advanced cancers. Study-level information: As their treatment, patients were administered ivuxolimab, an agonistic anti-OX40 (CD134) antibody.

Study results and limitations: With doses of 0.1 to 3.0 mg/kg, CD4+ and CD8+ blood T cells had undergone clonal expansion by week 6. Researchers did not determine the expanded peripheral T cells' antigen specificity.

Patients were excluded for autoimmune disease history or systemic immunosuppression. This table comes from immunoSEQ multiplex PCR, and its TCRdb copy is limited to in-frame clones, with some not included. Of about 69,000 clones in the sample, 90% were seen once. Note on this clone: The antigen remains undetermined.

Per the germline V gene, CDR1 is MNHEY and CDR2 is SMNVEV (reference sequence). The ends were cut back, 4 bases at V and 1 base at J, with 11 bases in the middle. The CDR3 sequence is 15 residues long. The genes are TRBV27 and TRBJ2-4, with unresolved D. Specimen: CD4+ or CD8+ T cells sorted from blood, collected in a trial of the OX40 agonist ivuxolimab. The TCR was taken from an adult with an advanced solid tumor such as melanoma, head and neck, liver or kidney cancer. The chain's CDR3 is CASSSPEAAKNIQYF. In DNA, the CDR3 is TGTGCCAGCAGTTCGCCTGAGGCGGCCAAAAACATTCAGTACTTC.